Sequencing of this T cell receptor (beta chain) was carried out in a study of identical twins. Findings and limits, study-wide: Modelling approaches yielded underestimates of out-of-frame TCR alpha sharing between monozygotic twins. Less excess twin sharing appeared in beta out-of-frame sequences. Insertions were fewer in abundant cord blood beta clonotypes, whereas memory repertoires showed none of this pattern.

As to this clonotype: Antigen unknown.

TCRdb fed the 5' RACE reads into MiXCR, producing one record per CDR3 protein. The data show some 250,000 distinct CDR3 sequences, 9.5% to 15% seen once. The CDR3 is 13 residues long. CDR1 is DFQATT, CDR2 SNEGSKA, per germline (reference sequence). Trimming shortened V by 5 bases and J by 9 bases, and 17 bases separated the two germline ends. Another study also made use of these data, one on yellow fever vaccine responses in identical twins.

The V call is TRBV20-1, the J call TRBJ2-1, with D possibly being TRBD1 (6 bases). Sequences were obtained from memory (CD45RO+) T cells sorted from blood. The sequence derives from a woman between 18 and 29 years old in good health. The CDR3 DNA is TGCAGTGCTCCCACTTCAGGGGTGGGTGAGCAGTTCTTC. Protein sequence: CSAPTSGVGEQFF.